Listed below are T cell receptor beta chains from one sample, sequenced in a study of cytomegalovirus exposure and HLA in healthy donors. Sequencing used immunoSEQ multiplex PCR; TCRdb keeps in-frame clones, though not all of them. The repertoire holds about 150,000 clones, with 82% as singletons. Sequences were obtained from PBMCs. All receptors derive from a woman aged 45-65 years in good health and CMV-seropositive. CDR3s include the opening cysteine and the closing phenylalanine or tryptophan. D genes are given only for firm matches. A clone size is listed for some rows: how often the clone was seen (once, few, many), or a class if it is expanded.

clone size	V gene	D gene	J gene	CDR3 DNA	CDR3 protein
-	TRBV9	-	TRBJ2-3	TGTGCCAGCAATCGGGGGTTCGGAACAGATACGCAGTATTTT	CASNRGFGTDTQYF
-	TRBV13	-	TRBJ2-2	TGTGCCAGCAGCGCCCCCGGGACATACTCGTCCGGGGAGCTGTTTTTT	CASSAPGTYSSGELFF
-	TRBV7-9	-	TRBJ2-4	TGTGCCAGCAGCCTCGTAGGGGAAACAGCCAAAAACATTCAGTACTTC	CASSLVGETAKNIQYF
-	TRBV5-1	TRBD1	TRBJ1-2	TGCGCCAGCAGCTTCGGACAGGAGCTCCCCAGTAACTATGGCTACACCTTC	CASSFGQELPSNYGYTF
-	TRBV4-1	-	TRBJ1-5	TGCGCCAGCAGCCAAGAGGACAGACGCAATCAGCCCCAGCATTTT	CASSQEDRRNQPQHF
-	TRBV2	TRBD1	TRBJ1-1	TGTGCCAGCAGGGGACAGTATGGAGCTTTCTTT	CASRGQYGAFF
few	TRBV23-1	TRBD2	TRBJ2-2	TGCGCCAGCAGAATTACTCTAGCGGGGGGAAAGGCCGGGGAGCTGTTTTTT	CASRITLAGGKAGELFF
-	TRBV7-9	TRBD1	TRBJ2-7	TGTGCCAGCAGCTCCCCCGGGGGACAGGGGTACGAGCAGTACTTC	CASSSPGGQGYEQYF
few	TRBV4-1	TRBD1	TRBJ1-2	TGCGCCAGCAGCCAAAACAGGGGATCGGGCTATGGCTACACCTTC	CASSQNRGSGYGYTF
-	TRBV12-2	-	TRBJ2-2	TGTGCAAGGCACTTAGTCTACAGGGGGCCGAACACCGGGGAGCTGTTTTTT	CARHLVYRGPNTGELFF
-	TRBV5-6	-	TRBJ2-2	TGTGCCAGCAGCTCTCTATATAGTCGCACCGGGGAGCTGTTTTTT	CASSSLYSRTGELFF
-	TRBV27	TRBD1	TRBJ2-7	TGTGCCAGCAGTATCCGGGACAGTTCCTACGAGCAGTACTTC	CASSIRDSSYEQYF
few	TRBV29-1	-	TRBJ2-5	TGCAGCGTTTCAGGGAAAGAGACCCAGTACTTC	CSVSGKETQYF
-	TRBV4-1	-	TRBJ2-7	TGCGCCAGCAGGCGAATGGAGTCCTCCTACGAGCAGTACTTC	CASRRMESSYEQYF
-	TRBV11-2	-	TRBJ1-2	TGTGCCAGCAGCTTCACGGGAGGGGGCTACACCTTC	CASSFTGGGYTF
-	TRBV10-1	TRBD1	TRBJ2-1	TGCGCCAGCAGTGAGACCGGGACAGGGTCCTACAATGAGCAGTTCTTC	CASSETGTGSYNEQFF
-	TRBV9	TRBD1	TRBJ2-5	TGTGCCAGCAGCGACAGACAGGGGTCGGAGCAGTACTTC	CASSDRQGSEQYF
-	TRBV2	-	TRBJ2-7	TGTGCCAGCAGTGCGGAGCCCTACGAGCAGTACTTC	CASSAEPYEQYF
-	TRBV7-9	TRBD2	TRBJ2-1	TGTGCCAGCAGCTCAGGACTAGCGGGGGACGAGCAGTTCTTC	CASSSGLAGDEQFF
-	TRBV7-9	TRBD1	TRBJ1-4	TGTGCCAGCAGCTTAGGGACAGGGCAAGAAAAACTGTTTTTT	CASSLGTGQEKLFF